The 9 T cell receptor beta chains below all came from one sample that was sequenced in a study of cytomegalovirus exposure and HLA in healthy donors. Sequenced by immunoSEQ multiplex PCR; TCRdb stores in-frame clones only, minus some. Among 90,000 to 110,000 clones, 88% were seen once, and the ten largest hold about 2%. The sample was PBMCs. These receptors were taken from a woman between 18 and 30 years old in good health and CMV-seronegative.

V usage is TRBV27 and J usage is TRBJ2-7; 8 positions agree with TRBD1. This CDR3 is 14 amino acids long. After removal of 5 bases from V and 8 bases from J, the junction contained 11 bases not matched to a gene. From germline, CDR1 is MNHEY and CDR2 SMNVEV (reference sequence). DNA of the CDR3: TGTGCCAGCAGTCGAACCGGGACAGGTGGTAAGCAGTACTTC. Protein sequence: CASSRTGTGGKQYF.

The chain has TRBV4-2 and TRBJ2-1, with 9 bases that match TRBD2. After removal of 0 bases from V and 2 bases from J, the junction contained 11 bases not matched to a gene. Germline V lookup: CDR1 LGHNA, CDR2 YNFKEQ. The CDR3 covers 19 residues. CDR3 loop: CASSQDFPTSGSPYNEQFF. The CDR3 DNA reads TGTGCCAGCAGCCAAGATTTCCCCACTAGCGGGTCCCCCTACAATGAGCAGTTCTTC.

This chain joins TRBV11-3 and TRBJ2-2; D unresolved. This CDR3 region has 14 residues. In germline, CDR1 is SGHNT, CDR2 YENEEA. The ends were cut back, 5 bases at V and 6 bases at J, with 13 bases in the middle. CDR3 DNA: TGTGCCAGCAGCAGCCTTTTCAGGCCCGGGGAGCTGTTTTTT. Translating gives CASSSLFRPGELFF.

This clone was observed once. The chain employs TRBV6-5 and TRBJ1-4; 7 bases agree with TRBD1. V shed 6 bases, J shed 3 bases, and the junction held 1 base outside the gene matches. The CDR3 contains 13 residues. Germline V gives CDR1 MNHEY, CDR2 SVGAGI. The CDR3 region has the DNA TGTGCCAGCAGCGGGACAGCTAATGAAAAACTGTTTTTT. Its protein is CASSGTANEKLFF.

The chain recombines TRBV28 with TRBJ2-2, with D unresolved. Germline CDR1 reads MDHEN; CDR2 reads SYDVKM. V shed 0 bases and J shed 3 bases, with 5 bases lying between them. The CDR3 is made up of 14 amino acids. The CDR3 nucleotides read TGTGCCAGCAGTTTATGGCGAGACACCGGGGAGCTGTTTTTT. This sequence encodes CASSLWRDTGELFF.

The chain couples TRBV28 to TRBJ2-7; maybe TRBD2 (5 bases). Germline assignment: CDR1 MDHEN and CDR2 SYDVKM. The CDR3 loop spans 12 amino acids. V lost 8 bases and J lost 1, with 9 bases in between. The CDR3 nucleotides are TGTGCCAGCGAGTCGGGGTCCTACGAGCAGTACTTC. It codes for CASESGSYEQYF.

The rearrangement uses TRBV5-6 and TRBJ2-7, with 10 nucleotides matching TRBD2. Germline trimming cut 7 bases from V and 1 base from J; bases unmatched to any gene: 5. The CDR3 length is 14 residues. Looked up from germline, CDR1 is SGHDT and CDR2 is YYEEEE. The CDR3 DNA follows: TGTGCCAGCGGCGGGACTAGCGAGTCCTACGAGCAGTACTTC. It codes for CASGGTSESYEQYF.

J is TRBJ1-2 and V is TRBV6-1; TRBD1 aligns across 7 bases. Germline loops: CDR1 MNHNS, CDR2 SASEGT. Trimming at V came to 5 bases and at J to 4 bases, leaving 4 bases not matched to a gene. The CDR3 runs to 13 residues. Here the CDR3 DNA reads TGTGCCAGCAGTCGGGACAGAATCTATGGCTACACCTTC. Translation gives CASSRDRIYGYTF.

This clone has a single count. V gene TRBV9 combines with J gene TRBJ2-5, with 10 bases lining up with TRBD2. V trimming: 0 bases; J trimming: 5 bases; junction bases outside the gene matches: 4. The CDR3 length is 15 residues. CDR1 SGDLS and CDR2 YYNGEE come from the germline V gene. The CDR3 reads CASSVAAGGRETQYF. CDR3 nucleotide sequence: TGTGCCAGCAGCGTAGCAGCGGGGGGGCGTGAGACCCAGTACTTC.